Listed below are T cell receptor beta chains from one sample, sequenced in a study of T cell responses to AZD1222 COVID-19 vaccine. Some clones are missing from TCRdb's copy, which holds only in-frame ones; the method was immunoSEQ multiplex PCR. The sample includes about 180,000 clones, 80% to 90% of them seen just once. This sample comprised peripheral blood, obtained on day 0 of AZD1222 vaccination. The receptors here all came from an adult in good health. CDR3s include the opening cysteine and the closing phenylalanine or tryptophan. The D gene is left open where the match is weak. Clone size is given for some rows only: seen once, a few or many times, or a class if the clone is expanded.

size	J	V	D	CDR3	DNA
once	TRBJ2-7	TRBV2	-	CASNLLRAEQYF	TGTGCCAGCAACCTCCTCCGCGCCGAGCAGTACTTC
-	TRBJ1-4	TRBV5-1	-	CASSSTYRNEKLFF	TGCGCCAGCAGCTCCACTTACAGGAATGAAAAACTGTTTTTT
-	TRBJ2-5	TRBV7-3	-	CASSFQGQETQYF	TGTGCCAGCAGCTTTCAGGGCCAAGAGACCCAGTACTTC
-	TRBJ1-1	TRBV2	TRBD1	CASRDRGGTEAFF	TGTGCCAGCAGAGACAGGGGAGGCACTGAAGCTTTCTTT
-	TRBJ2-3	TRBV5-4	-	CASSLRGEEDTQYF	TGTGCCAGCAGCTTGAGGGGGGAGGAGGATACGCAGTATTTT
-	TRBJ1-1	TRBV7-9	-	CASSSRPRGVNTEAFF	TGTGCCAGCAGCTCCCGACCACGGGGGGTGAACACTGAAGCTTTCTTT
-	TRBJ1-1	TRBV30	-	CAWINQNTEAFF	TGTGCCTGGATAAACCAGAACACTGAAGCTTTCTTT
few	TRBJ1-2	TRBV28	-	CASTVARDGYTF	TGTGCCAGCACCGTCGCCAGGGATGGCTACACCTTC
-	TRBJ1-2	TRBV12-3/TRBV12-4	-	CASSLAGSRGYTF	TGTGCCAGCAGTTTAGCAGGGTCGAGGGGCTACACCTTC
-	TRBJ2-1	TRBV5-4	-	CASSFPQGDEQFF	TGTGCCAGCAGCTTTCCGCAGGGAGATGAGCAGTTCTTC
-	TRBJ1-3	TRBV5-1	-	CASSSEVSGNTIYF	TGCGCCAGCAGCTCCGAGGTCTCTGGAAACACCATATATTTT
-	TRBJ1-2	TRBV7-2	-	CASSLAEGLGYTF	TGTGCCAGCAGCTTAGCCGAGGGGCTTGGCTACACCTTC
-	TRBJ1-1	TRBV27	-	CASSFGLNTEAFF	TGTGCCAGCAGTTTCGGCTTGAACACTGAAGCTTTCTTT
-	TRBJ1-1	TRBV7-3	TRBD1	CASSLQGDTEAFF	TGTGCCAGCAGCTTACAGGGGGACACTGAAGCTTTCTTT
-	TRBJ1-4	TRBV4-2	TRBD1	CASSQDRGGEKLFF	TGTGCCAGCAGCCAAGACAGGGGGGGTGAAAAACTGTTTTTT
-	TRBJ2-2	TRBV9	-	CASSVGGYPGELFF	TGTGCCAGCAGCGTAGGGGGGTACCCCGGGGAGCTGTTTTTT
-	TRBJ2-7	TRBV7-8	TRBD1	CASRLGTGVYEQYF	TGTGCCAGCAGGCTCGGGACAGGGGTCTACGAGCAGTACTTC
-	TRBJ1-5	TRBV5-1	-	CATLGALGNQPQHF	TGCGCCACGCTGGGGGCATTGGGCAATCAGCCCCAGCATTTT
-	TRBJ1-1	TRBV18	-	CASSPDGNTEAFF	TGTGCCAGCTCACCGGACGGGAACACTGAAGCTTTCTTT
-	TRBJ2-2	TRBV19	-	CASSIASWRANTGELFF	TGTGCCAGTAGTATCGCCTCGTGGCGGGCGAACACCGGGGAGCTGTTTTTT
once	TRBJ1-2	TRBV7-2	-	CASSLGAGMVDGYTF	TGTGCCAGCAGCTTGGGTGCAGGGATGGTGGATGGCTACACCTTC
-	TRBJ1-3	TRBV11-2	-	CASSRDWGSGNTIYF	TGTGCCAGCAGCCGCGACTGGGGCTCTGGAAACACCATATATTTT
once	TRBJ2-1	TRBV10-2	TRBD2	CASSEQRGALEQFF	TGCGCCAGCAGTGAACAGCGGGGGGCCCTGGAGCAGTTCTTC
-	TRBJ2-7	TRBV5-1	TRBD1	CASSSGTGGEQYF	TGCGCCAGCAGCTCCGGGACAGGGGGAGAGCAGTACTTC
-	TRBJ1-1	TRBV2	-	CATLPGAEAFF	TGTGCCACCCTCCCGGGAGCTGAAGCTTTCTTT
-	TRBJ1-1	TRBV27	TRBD1	CASSLWKLQGASTEAFF	TGTGCCAGCAGTTTGTGGAAACTCCAGGGGGCTAGCACTGAAGCTTTCTTT
-	TRBJ1-2	TRBV11-2	-	CASSPWGLNYGYTF	TGTGCCAGCAGCCCTTGGGGACTGAACTATGGCTACACCTTC